This TCR beta chain emerged from a study of T cells in tumors after PD-1 blockade. Whole-study context: Peripheral blood samples averaged 36,536 unique clonotypes and 100,000 to 130,000 templates.

Input was roughly 616 ng to 6,004 ng of genomic DNA from tumor or blood. Libraries were prepared by immunoSEQ multiplex PCR; TCRdb keeps only in-frame clonotypes and omits some of them. The sample shows almost 35,000 clones, around 73% of them seen only once. Worth noting for this clone: What it binds is not known.

The CDR3 has 16 amino acids. Germline V gives CDR1 SGHDN, CDR2 FVKESK. V gave up 1 base and J gave up 2 bases, with 12 bases separating them. Regarding the study as a whole: Blood contained approximately 40% of the tumor's TCR clonotypes.

The rearrangement links TRBV14 to TRBJ1-3, with D perhaps matching TRBD1 (6 bases). Sequencing used PBMCs, obtained after anti-PD-1 treatment. The TCR comes from a human donor with basal cell carcinoma. Here the CDR3 DNA reads TGTGCCAGCAGCCAAGCGCCGGGGGCCACTGGAAACACCATATATTTT. Protein product: CASSQAPGATGNTIYF.